This T cell receptor (beta chain) is drawn from a study of blood T cell repertoires in COVID-19. About the research overall: Whether acute or convalescent, the COVID-19 samples came from the United States, Italy and Spain. Sample material is recorded as cDNA or gDNA derived from T cells, B-cell-depleted T cells, or PBMCs.

People in the exposed group encountered a COVID-19 case within 2 weeks before entering the study. In the authors' workflow: Amplifying reference gene primers gave estimates of nucleated cell counts. Clones were sequenced by immunoSEQ multiplex PCR, and TCRdb holds only the in-frame ones, with some missing. That table gives V, J and clone size, and the DNA gave D and trimming. The data hold about 250,000 clones, with about 88% observed a single time. The CDR3 length is 13 residues. Deletions cut 5 bases from V and 3 bases from J, with 11 bases between. The germline gives CDR1 LGHDT, CDR2 YNNKEL (reference sequence).

Sequenced: PBMCs or T cells enriched from blood (not recorded which). The chain employs TRBV3-1 (or the pseudogene TRBV3-2) and TRBJ2-7; tentatively, D is TRBD1 (6 bases). The TCR sequence derives from a woman aged 45-65 years who had been exposed to COVID-19. CDR3 in amino acids: CASSAQGFYEQYF. The DNA of the CDR3 is TGTGCCAGCAGCGCCCAGGGGTTCTACGAGCAGTACTTC.